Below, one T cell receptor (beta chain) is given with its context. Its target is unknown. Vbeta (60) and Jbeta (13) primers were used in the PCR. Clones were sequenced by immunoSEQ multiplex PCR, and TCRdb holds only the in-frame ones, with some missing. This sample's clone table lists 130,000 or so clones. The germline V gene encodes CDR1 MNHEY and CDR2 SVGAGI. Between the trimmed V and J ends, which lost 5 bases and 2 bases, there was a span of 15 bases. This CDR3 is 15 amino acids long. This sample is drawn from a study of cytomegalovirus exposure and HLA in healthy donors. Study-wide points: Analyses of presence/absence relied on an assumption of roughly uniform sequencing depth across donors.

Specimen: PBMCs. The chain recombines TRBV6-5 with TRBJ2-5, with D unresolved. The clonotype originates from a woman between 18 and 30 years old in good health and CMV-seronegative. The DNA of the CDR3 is TGTGCCAGCAGTCCCGCCGACTGGAAACAAGAGACCCAGTACTTC. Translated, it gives CASSPADWKQETQYF.